This TCR beta chain originates from a study of cytomegalovirus exposure and HLA in healthy donors. About the research overall: A subsequent analysis stated that the 110 or so validation repertoires were run on the same platform as the roughly 620 first-cohort repertoires.

The protocol was immunoSEQ multiplex PCR, while the TCRdb copy is restricted to in-frame clones and leaves out a portion. The sample lists roughly 310,000 clones, around 90% occurring once. Whole-study findings and limits: The listing of roughly 160 TCR beta chains classed them as cytomegalovirus-associated.

A note on this clone: The antigen is undetermined.

The CDR3 has 15 amino acids. Germline V gene data show CDR1 as MNHNS and CDR2 as SASEGT. V gave up 6 bases and J gave up 6 bases, with 18 bases separating them. This receptor was obtained from a man younger than 40 in good health and CMV-seronegative. The V call is TRBV6-1, the J call TRBJ2-4, with D possibly matching TRBD2 (7 bases). The sequenced sample was PBMCs. The CDR3 here is CASRGEGGSVNIQYF. CDR3 in DNA: TGTGCCAGCAGGGGGGAGGGGGGTTCTGTAAACATTCAGTACTTC.